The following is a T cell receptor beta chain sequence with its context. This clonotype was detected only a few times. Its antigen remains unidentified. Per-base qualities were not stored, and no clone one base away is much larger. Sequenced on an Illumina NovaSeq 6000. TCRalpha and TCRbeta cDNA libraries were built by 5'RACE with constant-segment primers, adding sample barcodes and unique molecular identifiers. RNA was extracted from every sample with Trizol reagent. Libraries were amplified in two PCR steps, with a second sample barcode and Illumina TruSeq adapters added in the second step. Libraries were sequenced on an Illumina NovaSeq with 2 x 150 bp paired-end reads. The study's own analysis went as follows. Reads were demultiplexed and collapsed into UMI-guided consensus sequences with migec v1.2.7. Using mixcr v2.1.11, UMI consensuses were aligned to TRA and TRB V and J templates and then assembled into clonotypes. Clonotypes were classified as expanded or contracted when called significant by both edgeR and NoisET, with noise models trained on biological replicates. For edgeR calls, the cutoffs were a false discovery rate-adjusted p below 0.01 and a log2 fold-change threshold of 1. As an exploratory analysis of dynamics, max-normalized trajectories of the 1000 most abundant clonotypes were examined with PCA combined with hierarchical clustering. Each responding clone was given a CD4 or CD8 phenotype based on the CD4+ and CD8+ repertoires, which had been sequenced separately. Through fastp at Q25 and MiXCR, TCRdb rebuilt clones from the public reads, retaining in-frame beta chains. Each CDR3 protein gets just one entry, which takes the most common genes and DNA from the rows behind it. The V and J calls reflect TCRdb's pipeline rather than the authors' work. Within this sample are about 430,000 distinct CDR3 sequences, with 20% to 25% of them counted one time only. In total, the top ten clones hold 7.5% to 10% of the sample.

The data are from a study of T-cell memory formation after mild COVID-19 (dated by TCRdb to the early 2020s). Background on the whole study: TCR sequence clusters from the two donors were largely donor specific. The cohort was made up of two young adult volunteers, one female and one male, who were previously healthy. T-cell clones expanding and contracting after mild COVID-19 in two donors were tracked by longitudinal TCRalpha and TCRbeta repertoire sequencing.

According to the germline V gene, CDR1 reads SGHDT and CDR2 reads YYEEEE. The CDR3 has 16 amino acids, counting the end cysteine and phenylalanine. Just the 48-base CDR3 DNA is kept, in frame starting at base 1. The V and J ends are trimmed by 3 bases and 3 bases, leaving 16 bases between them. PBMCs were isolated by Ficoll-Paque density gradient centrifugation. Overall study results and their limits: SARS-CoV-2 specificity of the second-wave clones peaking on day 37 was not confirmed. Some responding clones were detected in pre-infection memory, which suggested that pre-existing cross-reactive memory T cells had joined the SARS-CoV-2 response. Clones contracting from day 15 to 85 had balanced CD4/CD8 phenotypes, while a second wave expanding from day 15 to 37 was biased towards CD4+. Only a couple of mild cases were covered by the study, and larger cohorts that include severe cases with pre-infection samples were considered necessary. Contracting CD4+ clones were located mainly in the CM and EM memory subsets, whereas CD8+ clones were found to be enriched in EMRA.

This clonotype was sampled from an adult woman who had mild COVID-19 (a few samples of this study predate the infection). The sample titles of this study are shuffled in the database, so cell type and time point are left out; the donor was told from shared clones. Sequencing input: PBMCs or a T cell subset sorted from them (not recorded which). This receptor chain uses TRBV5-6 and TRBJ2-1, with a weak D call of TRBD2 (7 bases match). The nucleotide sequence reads TGTGCCAGCAGCTCGGTTTCGGGGGGCTACTACAATGAGCAGTTCTTC. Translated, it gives CASSSVSGGYYNEQFF.